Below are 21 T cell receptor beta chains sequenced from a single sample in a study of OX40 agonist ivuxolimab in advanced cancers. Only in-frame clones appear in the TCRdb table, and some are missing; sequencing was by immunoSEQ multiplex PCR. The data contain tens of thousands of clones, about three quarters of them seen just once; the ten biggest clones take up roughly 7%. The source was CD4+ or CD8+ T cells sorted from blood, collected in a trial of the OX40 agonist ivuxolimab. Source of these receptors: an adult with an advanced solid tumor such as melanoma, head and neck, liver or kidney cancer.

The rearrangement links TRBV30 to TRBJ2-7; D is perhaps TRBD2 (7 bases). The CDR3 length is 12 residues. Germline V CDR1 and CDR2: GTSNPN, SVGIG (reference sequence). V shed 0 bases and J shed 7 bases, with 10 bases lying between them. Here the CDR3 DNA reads TGTGCCTGGAGTGTCGGGGGGCGAGAGCAGTACTTC. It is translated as CAWSVGGREQYF.

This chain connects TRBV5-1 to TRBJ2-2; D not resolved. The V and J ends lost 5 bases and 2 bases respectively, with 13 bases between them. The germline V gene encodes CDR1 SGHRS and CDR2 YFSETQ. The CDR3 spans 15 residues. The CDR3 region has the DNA TGCGCCAGCAGTTCGGACCCAGTAAACACCGGGGAGCTGTTTTTT. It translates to CASSSDPVNTGELFF.

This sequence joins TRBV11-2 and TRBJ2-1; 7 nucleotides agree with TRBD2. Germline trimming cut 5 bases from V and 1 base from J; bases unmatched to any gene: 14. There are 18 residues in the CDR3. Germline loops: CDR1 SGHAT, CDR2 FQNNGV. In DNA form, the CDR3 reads TGTGCCAGCAGCCGGGCCCACAGCGGGACCCTATCCTACAATGAGCAGTTCTTC. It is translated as CASSRAHSGTLSYNEQFF.

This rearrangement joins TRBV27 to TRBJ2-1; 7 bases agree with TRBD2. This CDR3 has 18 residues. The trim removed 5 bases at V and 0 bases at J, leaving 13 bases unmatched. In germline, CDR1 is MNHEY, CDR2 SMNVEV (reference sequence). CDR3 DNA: TGTGCCAGCAGTATCAGGATCCTAGCGGAAAGCTCCTACAATGAGCAGTTCTTC. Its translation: CASSIRILAESSYNEQFF.

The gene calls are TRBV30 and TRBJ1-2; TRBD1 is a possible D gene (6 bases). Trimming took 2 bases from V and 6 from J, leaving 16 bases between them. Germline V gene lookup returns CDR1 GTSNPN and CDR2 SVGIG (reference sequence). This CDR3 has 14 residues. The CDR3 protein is CAWSRGGGLDGYTF. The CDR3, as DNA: TGTGCCTGGAGTCGAGGAGGGGGGCTGGATGGCTACACCTTC.

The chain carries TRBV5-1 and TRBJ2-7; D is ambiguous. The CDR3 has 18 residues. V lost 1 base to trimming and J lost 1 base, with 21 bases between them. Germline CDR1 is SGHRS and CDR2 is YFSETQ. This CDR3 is CASSLRSATTKKSYEQYF. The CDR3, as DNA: TGCGCCAGCAGCTTGCGTTCGGCGACCACTAAAAAATCCTACGAGCAGTACTTC. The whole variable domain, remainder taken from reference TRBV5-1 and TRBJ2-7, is KAGVTQTPRYLIKTRGQQVTLSCSPISGHRSVSWYQQTPGQGLQFLFEYFSETQRNKGNFPGRFSGRQFSNSRSEMNVSTLELGDSALYLCASSLRSATTKKSYEQYFGPGTRLTVT.

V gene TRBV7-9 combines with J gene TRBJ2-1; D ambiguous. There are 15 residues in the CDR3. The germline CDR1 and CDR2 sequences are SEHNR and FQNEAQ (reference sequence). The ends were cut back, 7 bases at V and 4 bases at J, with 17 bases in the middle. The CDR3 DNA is TGTGCCAGCACCGCCGGTCGGGTAGGTTACAATGAGCAGTTCTTC. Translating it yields CASTAGRVGYNEQFF.

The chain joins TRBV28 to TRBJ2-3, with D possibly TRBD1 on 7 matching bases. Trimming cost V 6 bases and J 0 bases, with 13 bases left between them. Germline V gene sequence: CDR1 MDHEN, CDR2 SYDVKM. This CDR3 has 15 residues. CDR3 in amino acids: CASSRGTVSTDTQYF. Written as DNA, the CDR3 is TGTGCCAGCAGCCGCGGGACAGTCAGCACAGATACGCAGTATTTT.

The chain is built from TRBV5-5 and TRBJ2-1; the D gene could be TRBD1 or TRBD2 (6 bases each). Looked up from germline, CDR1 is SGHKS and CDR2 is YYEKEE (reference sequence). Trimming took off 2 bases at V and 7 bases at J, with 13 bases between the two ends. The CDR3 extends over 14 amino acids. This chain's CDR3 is CASSFSGAGNEQFF. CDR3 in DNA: TGTGCCAGCAGCTTCTCGGGGGCGGGGAATGAGCAGTTCTTC.

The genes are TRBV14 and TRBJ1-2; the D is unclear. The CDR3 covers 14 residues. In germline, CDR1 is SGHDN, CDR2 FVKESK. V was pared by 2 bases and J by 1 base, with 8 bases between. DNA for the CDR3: TGTGCCAGCAGCCAATTGACGGGTAACTATGGCTACACCTTC. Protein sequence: CASSQLTGNYGYTF.

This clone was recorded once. The DNA for the CDR3 is TGTGCCAGCAGCCGGGGAATCACGGAGACCCAGTACTTC. Translation: CASSRGITETQYF. This sequence joins TRBV7-2 and TRBJ2-5, with a weak D call TRBD2 (5 bases). There are 13 residues in the CDR3. Germline loops: CDR1 SGHTA, CDR2 FQGNSA. Between the trimmed V and J ends, which lost 5 bases and 5 bases, there was a span of 12 bases.

This chain's CDR3 is CASSSGLAGGPRETQYF. The CDR3 nucleotides read TGTGCCAGCAGCTCAGGACTAGCGGGAGGGCCGCGGGAGACCCAGTACTTC. This chain joins TRBV11-2 and TRBJ2-5; 15 bases line up with TRBD2. The CDR3 sequence is 17 residues long. Unmatched junction bases numbered 8, after V lost 4 bases and J lost 5 bases. Germline values: CDR1 SGHAT, CDR2 FQNNGV.

The CDR3 loop is CASSEAREQETQYF. The CDR3 nucleotides read TGTGCCAGCAGTGAGGCAAGGGAACAAGAGACCCAGTACTTC. The V call is TRBV2, the J call TRBJ2-5; D is unclear. Trimming shortened V by 3 bases and J by 2 bases, and 10 bases separated the two germline ends. The CDR3 consists of 14 residues. CDR1 is SNHLY, CDR2 FYNNEI, per germline.

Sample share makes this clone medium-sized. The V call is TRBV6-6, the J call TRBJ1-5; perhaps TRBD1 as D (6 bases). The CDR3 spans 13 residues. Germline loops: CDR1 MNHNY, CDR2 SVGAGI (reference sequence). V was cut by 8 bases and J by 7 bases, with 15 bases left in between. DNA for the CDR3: TGTGCCAGCGCCCCAGGGGAATACCAGCCCCAGCATTTT. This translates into CASAPGEYQPQHF.

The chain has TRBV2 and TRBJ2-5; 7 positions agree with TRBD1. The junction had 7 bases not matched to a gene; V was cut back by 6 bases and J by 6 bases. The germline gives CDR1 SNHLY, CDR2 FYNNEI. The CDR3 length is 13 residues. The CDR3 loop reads CASRGDSYKTQYF. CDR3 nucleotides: TGTGCCAGCAGGGGGGACAGTTACAAGACCCAGTACTTC. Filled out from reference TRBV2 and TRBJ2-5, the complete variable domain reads EPEVTQTPSHQVTQMGQEVILRCVPISNHLYFYWYRQILGQKVEFLVSFYNNEISEKSEIFDDQFSVERPDGSNFTLKIRSTKLEDSAMYFCASRGDSYKTQYFGPGTRLLVL.

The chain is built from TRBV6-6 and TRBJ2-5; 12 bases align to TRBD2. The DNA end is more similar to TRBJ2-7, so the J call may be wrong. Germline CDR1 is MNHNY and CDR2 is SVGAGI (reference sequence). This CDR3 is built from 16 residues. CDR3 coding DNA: TGTGCCAGCAGTCTACTAGCGGGAGGTCCAGTCCACGAGCAGTACTTC. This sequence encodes CASSLLAGGPVHEQYF.

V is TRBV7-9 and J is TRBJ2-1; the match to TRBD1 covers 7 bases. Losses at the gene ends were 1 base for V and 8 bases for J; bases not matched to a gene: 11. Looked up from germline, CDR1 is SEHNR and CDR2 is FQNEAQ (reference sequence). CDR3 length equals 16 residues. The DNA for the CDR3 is TGTGCCAGCAGCTTAGACTCCGGGACAGCAGTCGATGAGCAGTTCTTC. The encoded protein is CASSLDSGTAVDEQFF.

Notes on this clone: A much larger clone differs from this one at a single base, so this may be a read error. CDR3 sequence: CAGSIGRVAGELFF. CDR3 DNA: TGTGCCGGTAGTATTGGGAGGGTCGCCGGGGAGCTGTTTTTT. This chain connects TRBV19 to TRBJ2-2; 7 bases agree with TRBD2. The germline V gene encodes CDR1 LNHDA and CDR2 SQIVND (reference sequence). The CDR3 contains 14 residues. The variable domain in full, completed from reference TRBV19 and TRBJ2-2, reads DGGITQSPKYLFRKEGQNVTLSCEQNLNHDAMYWYRQDPGQGLRLIYYSQIVNDFQKGDIAEGYSVSREKKESFPLTVTSAQKNPTAFYLCAGSIGRVAGELFFGEGSRLTVL.

CDR3 DNA sequence: TGTGCCAGTAGTATGGCGGGAGGGAGCTCCTACGAGCAGTACTTC. This translates into CASSMAGGSSYEQYF. V is TRBV19 and J is TRBJ2-5; TRBD2 aligns across 9 bases. The end of the DNA is better explained by TRBJ2-7, so the J call may be wrong. Germline V CDR1 and CDR2: LNHDA, SQIVND (reference sequence). There are 15 residues in the CDR3.

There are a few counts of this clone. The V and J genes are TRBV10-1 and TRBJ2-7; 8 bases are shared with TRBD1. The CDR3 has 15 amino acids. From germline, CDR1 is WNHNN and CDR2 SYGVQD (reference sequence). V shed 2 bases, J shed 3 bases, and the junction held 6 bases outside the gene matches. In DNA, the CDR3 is TGCGCCAGCAGTGAGAGCCAGGGGGCAGGCTACGAGCAGTACTTC. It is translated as CASSESQGAGYEQYF.

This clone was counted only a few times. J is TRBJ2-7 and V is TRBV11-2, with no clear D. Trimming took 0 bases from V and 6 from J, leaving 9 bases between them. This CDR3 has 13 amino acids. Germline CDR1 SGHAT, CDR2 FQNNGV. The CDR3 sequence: CASSLEVASEQYF. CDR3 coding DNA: TGTGCCAGCAGCTTAGAAGTGGCCAGCGAGCAGTACTTC. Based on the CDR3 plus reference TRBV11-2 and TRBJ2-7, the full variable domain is EAGVAQSPRYKIIEKRQSVAFWCNPISGHATLYWYQQILGQGPKLLIQFQNNGVVDDSQLPKDRFSAERLKGVDSTLKIQPAKLEDSAVYLCASSLEVASEQYFGPGTRLTVT.